A selection of T cell receptor beta chains follows, all from one sample in a study of technical replicates of blood from four donors. Sequenced by immunoSEQ multiplex PCR; TCRdb stores in-frame clones only, minus some. The repertoire holds over 70,000 clones, with 80% to 95% as singletons. The specimen sequenced was T cells isolated from PBMCs. The source of these receptors is a human donor in good health. Each CDR3 is given with its conserved first and last residue. D genes are given only for firm matches. The size of a clone is reported for some rows only, either as once, few or many, or as a class for expanded clones.

V: TRBV4-2
J: TRBJ2-1
length: 14
D: NA
size: NA
DNA: TGTGCCAGCAGCCGGACATTGCACTACAATGAGCAGTTCTTC
CDR3: CASSRTLHYNEQFF

V: TRBV10-3
J: TRBJ1-2
length: 12
D: NA
size: NA
DNA: TGTGCCAAGAGACAACGGGGGGATGGCTACACCTTC
CDR3: CAKRQRGDGYTF

V: TRBV11-3
J: TRBJ2-2
length: 14
D: TRBD1
size: NA
DNA: TGTGCCAGCAGTAGACAGGGGTGGACCGGGGAGCTGTTTTTT
CDR3: CASSRQGWTGELFF

V: TRBV15
J: TRBJ1-3
length: 16
D: NA
size: NA
DNA: TGTGCCACCAGCAGAGGTCGGGTGGACTCTGGAAACACCATATATTTT
CDR3: CATSRGRVDSGNTIYF

V: TRBV5-4
J: TRBJ2-1
length: 15
D: TRBD2
size: NA
DNA: TGTGCCAGCAGCTTGGGTGCGGGAGGGTACAATGAGCAGTTCTTC
CDR3: CASSLGAGGYNEQFF

V: TRBV11-3
J: TRBJ2-5
length: 14
D: TRBD1
size: NA
DNA: TGTGCCAGCAGCTGGGGACAGGCGGAAGAGACCCAGTACTTC
CDR3: CASSWGQAEETQYF

V: TRBV6-5
J: TRBJ1-5
length: 12
D: NA
size: NA
DNA: TGTGCCAGCAGTTACCAGGGTCAGCCCCAGCATTTT
CDR3: CASSYQGQPQHF

V: TRBV27
J: TRBJ2-3
length: 16
D: TRBD1
size: NA
DNA: TGTGCCAGCAGTTCGATGGGCAGGGGGCGGACAGATACGCAGTATTTT
CDR3: CASSSMGRGRTDTQYF

V: TRBV7-9
J: TRBJ2-3
length: 17
D: TRBD2
size: NA
DNA: TGTGCCAGCAGCTGGAACAGACTAGCGGGAGGATCCGATACGCAGTATTTT
CDR3: CASSWNRLAGGSDTQYF

V: TRBV2
J: TRBJ1-1
length: 13
D: NA
size: NA
DNA: TGTGCCAGCACTGAGTTTATCCTCACTGAAGCTTTCTTT
CDR3: CASTEFILTEAFF

V: TRBV19
J: TRBJ2-7
length: 13
D: NA
size: NA
DNA: TGTGCCAGTATGGGGGGGCCCTCCTACGAGCAGTACTTC
CDR3: CASMGGPSYEQYF

V: TRBV6-6
J: TRBJ1-2
length: 13
D: NA
size: NA
DNA: TGTGCCAGCAGTTATTCCCAGGGCTATGGCTACACCTTC
CDR3: CASSYSQGYGYTF

V: TRBV9
J: TRBJ2-2
length: 15
D: NA
size: once
DNA: TGTGCCAGCAGCGTAGTTAGCGCGAACACCGGGGAGCTGTTTTTT
CDR3: CASSVVSANTGELFF

V: TRBV30
J: TRBJ1-1
length: 12
D: NA
size: few
DNA: TGTGCCTGGAGGCCGGGATGGACTGAAGCTTTCTTT
CDR3: CAWRPGWTEAFF

V: TRBV4-2
J: TRBJ2-3
length: 16
D: NA
size: NA
DNA: TGTGCCAGCAGCCAAGGGGGGCGGGAGATCACAGATACGCAGTATTTT
CDR3: CASSQGGREITDTQYF

V: TRBV20-1
J: TRBJ1-2
length: 11
D: NA
size: NA
DNA: TGCAGTGTCGGAGGGAACTATGGCTACACCTTC
CDR3: CSVGGNYGYTF

V: TRBV2
J: TRBJ2-7
length: 15
D: NA
size: NA
DNA: TGTGCCAGCAGTGAATGGGCCAGGGTAGTGTACGAGCAGTACTTC
CDR3: CASSEWARVVYEQYF

V: TRBV28
J: TRBJ2-3
length: 17
D: TRBD2
size: NA
DNA: TGTGCCAGCAGTTTAGCCGGACTAGCGGGACCCACAGATACGCAGTATTTT
CDR3: CASSLAGLAGPTDTQYF

V: TRBV28
J: TRBJ2-5
length: 14
D: TRBD2
size: NA
DNA: TGTGCCAGCGGATCGCTAGCGGGTGGAGAGACCCAGTACTTC
CDR3: CASGSLAGGETQYF

V: TRBV30
J: TRBJ1-2
length: 15
D: NA
size: few
DNA: TGTGCCTGGAGCGTTATCTCCACGGGGAGATATGGCTACACCTTC
CDR3: CAWSVISTGRYGYTF

V: TRBV5-6
J: TRBJ1-1
length: 14
D: TRBD1
size: NA
DNA: TGTGCCAGCAGCTTGAAGGGGGCGCGGACTGAAGCTTTCTTT
CDR3: CASSLKGARTEAFF

V: TRBV11-2
J: TRBJ1-4
length: 15
D: NA
size: once
DNA: TGTGCCAGCAGCGCCCAGCGGGGGATGTCGGAAAAACTGTTTTTT
CDR3: CASSAQRGMSEKLFF

V: TRBV5-6
J: TRBJ1-2
length: 14
D: NA
size: NA
DNA: TGTGCCAGCAGTCTTAGACAGGATGTTTATGGCTACACCTTC
CDR3: CASSLRQDVYGYTF